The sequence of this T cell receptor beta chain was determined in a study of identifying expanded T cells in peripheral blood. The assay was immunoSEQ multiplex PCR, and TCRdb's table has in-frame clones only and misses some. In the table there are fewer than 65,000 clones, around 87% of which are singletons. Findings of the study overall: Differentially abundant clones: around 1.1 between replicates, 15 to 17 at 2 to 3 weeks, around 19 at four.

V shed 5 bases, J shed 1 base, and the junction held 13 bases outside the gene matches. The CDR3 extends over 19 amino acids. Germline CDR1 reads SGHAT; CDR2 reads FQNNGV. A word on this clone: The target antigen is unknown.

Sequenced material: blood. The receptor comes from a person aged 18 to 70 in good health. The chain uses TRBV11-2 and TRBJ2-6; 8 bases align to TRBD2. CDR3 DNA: TGTGCCAGCAGCCTAAGGCTTAGCGGGACTATTTCTGGGGCCAACGTCCTGACTTTC. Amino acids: CASSLRLSGTISGANVLTF.